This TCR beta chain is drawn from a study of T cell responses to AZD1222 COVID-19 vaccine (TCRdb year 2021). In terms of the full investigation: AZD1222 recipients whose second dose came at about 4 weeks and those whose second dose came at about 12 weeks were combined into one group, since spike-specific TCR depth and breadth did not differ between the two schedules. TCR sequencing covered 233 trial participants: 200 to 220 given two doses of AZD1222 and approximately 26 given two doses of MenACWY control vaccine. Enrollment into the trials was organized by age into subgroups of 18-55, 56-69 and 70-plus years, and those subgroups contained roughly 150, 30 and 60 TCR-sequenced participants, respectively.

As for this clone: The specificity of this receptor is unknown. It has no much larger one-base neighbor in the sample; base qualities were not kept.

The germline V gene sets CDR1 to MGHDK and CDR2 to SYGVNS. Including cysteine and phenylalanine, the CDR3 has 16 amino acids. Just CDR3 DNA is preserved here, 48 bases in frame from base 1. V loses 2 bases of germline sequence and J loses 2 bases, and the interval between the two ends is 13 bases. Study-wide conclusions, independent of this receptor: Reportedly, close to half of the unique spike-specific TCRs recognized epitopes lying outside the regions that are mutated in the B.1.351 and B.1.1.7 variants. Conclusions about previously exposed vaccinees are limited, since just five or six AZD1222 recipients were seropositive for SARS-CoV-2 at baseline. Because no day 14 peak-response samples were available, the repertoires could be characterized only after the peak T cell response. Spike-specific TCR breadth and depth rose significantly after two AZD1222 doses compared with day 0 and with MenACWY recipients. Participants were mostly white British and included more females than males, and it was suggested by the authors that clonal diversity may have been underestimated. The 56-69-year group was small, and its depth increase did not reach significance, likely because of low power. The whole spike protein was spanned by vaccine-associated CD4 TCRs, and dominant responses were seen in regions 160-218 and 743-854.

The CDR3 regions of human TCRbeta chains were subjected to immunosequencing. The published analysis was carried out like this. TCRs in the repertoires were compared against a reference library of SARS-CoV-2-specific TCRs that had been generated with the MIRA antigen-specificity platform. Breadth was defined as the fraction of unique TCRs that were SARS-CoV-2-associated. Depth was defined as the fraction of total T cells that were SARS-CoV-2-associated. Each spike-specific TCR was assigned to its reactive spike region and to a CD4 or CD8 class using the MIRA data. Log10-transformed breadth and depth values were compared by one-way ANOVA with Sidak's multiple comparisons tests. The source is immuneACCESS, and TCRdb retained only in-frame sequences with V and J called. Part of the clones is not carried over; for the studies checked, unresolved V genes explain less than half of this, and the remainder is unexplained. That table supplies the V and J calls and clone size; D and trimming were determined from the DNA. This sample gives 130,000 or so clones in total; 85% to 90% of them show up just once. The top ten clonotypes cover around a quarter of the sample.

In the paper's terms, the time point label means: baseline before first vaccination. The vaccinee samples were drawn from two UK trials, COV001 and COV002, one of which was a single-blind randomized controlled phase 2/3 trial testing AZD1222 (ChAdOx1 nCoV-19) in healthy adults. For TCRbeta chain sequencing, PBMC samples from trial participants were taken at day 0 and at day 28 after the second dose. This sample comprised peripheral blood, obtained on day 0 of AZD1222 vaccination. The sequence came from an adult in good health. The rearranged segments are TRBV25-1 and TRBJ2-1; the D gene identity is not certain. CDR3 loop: CASSEGGRPTYNEQFF. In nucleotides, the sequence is TGTGCCAGCAGTGAAGGTGGCAGACCTACCTACAATGAGCAGTTCTTC.